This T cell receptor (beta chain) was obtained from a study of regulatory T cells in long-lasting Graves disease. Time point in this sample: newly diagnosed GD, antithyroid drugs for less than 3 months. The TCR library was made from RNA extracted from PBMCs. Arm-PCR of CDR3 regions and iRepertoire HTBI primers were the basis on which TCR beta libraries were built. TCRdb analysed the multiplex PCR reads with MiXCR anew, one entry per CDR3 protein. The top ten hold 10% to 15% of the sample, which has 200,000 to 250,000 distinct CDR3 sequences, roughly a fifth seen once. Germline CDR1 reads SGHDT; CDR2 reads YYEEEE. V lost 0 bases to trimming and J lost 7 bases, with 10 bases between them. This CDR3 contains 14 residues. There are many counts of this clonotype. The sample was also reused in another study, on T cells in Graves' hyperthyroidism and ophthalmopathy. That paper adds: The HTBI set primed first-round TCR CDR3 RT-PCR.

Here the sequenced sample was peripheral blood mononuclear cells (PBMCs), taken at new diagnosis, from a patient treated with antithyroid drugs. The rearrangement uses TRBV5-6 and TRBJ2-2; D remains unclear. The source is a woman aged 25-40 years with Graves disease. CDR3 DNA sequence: TGTGCCAGCAGCTTGGTAGGGATGGACGGGGAGCTGTTTTTT. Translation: CASSLVGMDGELFF.